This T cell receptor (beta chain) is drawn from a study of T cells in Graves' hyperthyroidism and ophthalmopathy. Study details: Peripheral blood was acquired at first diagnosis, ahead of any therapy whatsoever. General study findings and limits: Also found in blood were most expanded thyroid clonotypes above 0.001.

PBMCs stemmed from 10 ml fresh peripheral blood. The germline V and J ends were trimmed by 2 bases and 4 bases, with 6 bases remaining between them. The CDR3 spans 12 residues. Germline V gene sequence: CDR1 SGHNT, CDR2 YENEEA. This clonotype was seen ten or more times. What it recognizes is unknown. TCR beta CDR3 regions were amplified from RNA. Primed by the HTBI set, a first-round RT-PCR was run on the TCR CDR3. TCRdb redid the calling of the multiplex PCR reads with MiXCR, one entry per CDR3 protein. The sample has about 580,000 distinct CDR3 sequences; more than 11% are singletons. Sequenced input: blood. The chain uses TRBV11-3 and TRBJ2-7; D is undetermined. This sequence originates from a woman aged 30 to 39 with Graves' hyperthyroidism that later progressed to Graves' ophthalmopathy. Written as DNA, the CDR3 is TGTGCCAGCAGCTTAACGCAGTACGAGCAGTACTTC. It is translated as CASSLTQYEQYF.